Shown below are 19 T cell receptor beta chains from a single sample sequenced in a study of cytomegalovirus exposure and HLA in healthy donors. The PCR used 60 Vbeta and 13 Jbeta primers. Libraries were prepared by immunoSEQ multiplex PCR; TCRdb keeps only in-frame clonotypes and omits some of them. In the table there are under 150,000 clones, approximately 80% of which are singletons. The sequencing input was PBMCs. The source of these receptors is a man in his forties in good health and CMV-seropositive.

The J gene is TRBJ1-2, the V gene TRBV10-3, with a tentative D call TRBD1 (5 bases). Germline V lookup: CDR1 ENHRY, CDR2 SYGVKD. This CDR3 region has 14 residues. Trimming removed 6 bases from V and 4 bases from J, with 15 bases in between. The DNA of the CDR3 is TGTGCCATCAGGGACCGACAGAGCTTCTATGGCTACACCTTC. The encoded protein is CAIRDRQSFYGYTF.

The chain recombines TRBV7-6 with TRBJ2-3; a possible D gene is TRBD2 (6 bases). The length of the CDR3 is 17 residues. CDR1 is SGHVS and CDR2 is FNYEAQ in the germline V gene. The ends were cut back, 3 bases at V and 0 bases at J, with 16 bases in the middle. The CDR3 DNA reads TGTGCCAGCAGCTTGGACCGGGACGGGGGAAGCACAGATACGCAGTATTTT. As protein: CASSLDRDGGSTDTQYF.

A note on this clone: Other nucleotide sequences in the sample specify the same CDR3. V and J are TRBV7-9 and TRBJ1-1; 7 positions agree with TRBD1. V was clipped by 1 base and J by 4 bases; unmatched bases: 3. This CDR3 contains 14 residues. The germline V gene has CDR1 SEHNR and CDR2 FQNEAQ (reference sequence). The CDR3 nucleotides read TGTGCCAGCAGCTTAGGGCAGGGGGTCACTGAAGCTTTCTTT. This codes for CASSLGQGVTEAFF.

The chain couples TRBV4-1 to TRBJ1-2, with D perhaps matching TRBD1 (5 bases). Germline V CDR1 and CDR2: MGHRA, YSYEKL. V lost 4 bases to trimming and J lost 4 bases, with 16 bases between them. The CDR3 runs to 15 residues. The CDR3 sequence is CASSPPPGLIYGYTF. The DNA of the CDR3 is TGCGCCAGCAGCCCGCCGCCGGGACTTATCTATGGCTACACCTTC.

This rearrangement joins TRBV30 to TRBJ1-4, with D uncertain. The ends were cut back, 0 bases at V and 0 bases at J, with 8 bases in the middle. Per germline, CDR1 GTSNPN and CDR2 SVGIG (reference sequence). The CDR3 is 15 residues long. Written as DNA, the CDR3 is TGTGCCTGGAGTGTAGATACGGCAACTAATGAAAAACTGTTTTTT. As protein: CAWSVDTATNEKLFF.

The chain carries TRBV6-6 and TRBJ2-1, with D unclear. The CDR3 has 12 amino acids. Germline assignment: CDR1 MNHNY and CDR2 SVGAGI (reference sequence). V was clipped by 7 bases and J by 6 bases, with 10 bases between them. As DNA, the CDR3 is TGTGCCAGCAATCAGAGAGGCAATGAGCAGTTCTTC. It specifies CASNQRGNEQFF.

The chain carries TRBV19 and TRBJ1-2, with 9 bases identical to TRBD1. The CDR3 contains 12 residues. Germline V CDR1 and CDR2: LNHDA, SQIVND (reference sequence). V lost 5 bases, J lost 8 bases, and 3 bases stayed unmatched. The CDR3 reads CASSGTGSGYTF. The CDR3 coding sequence is TGTGCCAGTAGTGGGACAGGGTCGGGCTACACCTTC.

The rearrangement links TRBV11-2 to TRBJ1-1; D not certain. Germline lookup yields CDR1 SGHAT and CDR2 FQNNGV. The CDR3 has 13 residues. Trimming pared 5 bases from V and 0 bases from J, leaving 7 bases between. CDR3: CASSLSLNTEAFF. As DNA, the CDR3 is TGTGCCAGCAGCCTTTCCTTGAACACTGAAGCTTTCTTT.

The genes are TRBV5-6 and TRBJ1-2, with D tentatively TRBD1 (5 bases). The CDR3 length is 14 residues. Looked up from germline, CDR1 is SGHDT and CDR2 is YYEEEE. Trimming removed 0 bases from V and 8 bases from J, with 14 bases in between. DNA for the CDR3: TGTGCCAGCAGCTTGGGGTCCAGGGATCACGGCTACACCTTC. Its translation: CASSLGSRDHGYTF.

This clone was counted a single time. The chain links TRBV19 to TRBJ1-2; 7 bases are shared with TRBD1. CDR1 is LNHDA, CDR2 SQIVND, per germline (reference sequence). The V segment lost 10 bases and the J segment 8 bases; nucleotides outside the gene matches: 19. The CDR3 is made up of 15 amino acids. The DNA for the CDR3 is TGTGCCAAGCCGGGACAGTCTCTATGGCTACCGGGCTACACCTTC. Protein sequence: CAKPGQSLWLPGYTF.

The rearrangement links TRBV13 to TRBJ2-7, with D perhaps TRBD1 (7 bases). The germline CDR1 and CDR2 sequences are PRHDT and FYEKMQ (reference sequence). This CDR3 contains 13 residues. V dropped 10 bases and J dropped 1 base, with 14 bases sitting between them. The CDR3 bases are TGTGCCACCTCCGCAGGGGGGTCCTACGAGCAGTACTTC. It codes for CATSAGGSYEQYF.

The table lists this clone with a count of one. V and J are TRBV5-4 and TRBJ2-5; 8 bases are shared with TRBD1. The length of the CDR3 is 14 residues. Germline lookup yields CDR1 SGHNT and CDR2 YYREEE (reference sequence). V dropped 5 bases and J dropped 0; count of bases not matched to a gene: 3. For the CDR3, the DNA is TGTGCCAGCAGGAGGGGACAGGACCAAGAGACCCAGTACTTC. This sequence encodes CASRRGQDQETQYF.

The chain links TRBV18 to TRBJ1-2; D gene ambiguous. In germline, CDR1 is KGHSH, CDR2 LQKENI. The CDR3 totals 14 residues. The V and J ends lost 5 bases and 5 bases respectively, with 15 bases between them. In DNA, the CDR3 is TGTGCCAGCTCAGGGAGCAAACAAAGTTATGGCTACACCTTC. Amino acids: CASSGSKQSYGYTF.

This chain joins TRBV29-1 and TRBJ2-3; 8 bases line up with TRBD1. With 1 base clipped from V and 2 bases from J, the junction kept 5 bases outside the gene matches. The CDR3 sequence is 15 residues long. The germline V gene has CDR1 SQVTM and CDR2 ANQGSEA. The CDR3 nucleotides read TGCAGCGTTGAAGTCAGGGGGCTATACACAGATACGCAGTATTTT. It translates to CSVEVRGLYTDTQYF.

The genes are TRBV6-1 and TRBJ2-6, with 9 nucleotides matching TRBD1. V shed 4 bases, J shed 0 bases, and the junction held 7 bases outside the gene matches. CDR1 is MNHNS, CDR2 SASEGT, per germline. The CDR3 runs 18 residues. Here the CDR3 DNA reads TGTGCCAGCAGTGCATCCGGGACAGGGTTCTCTGGGGCCAACGTCCTGACTTTC. It yields the protein CASSASGTGFSGANVLTF.

This clone was recorded only once. The chain joins TRBV18 to TRBJ1-2; 8 bases agree with TRBD1. Losses at the gene ends were 3 bases for V and 8 bases for J; bases not matched to a gene: 11. The CDR3 extends over 15 amino acids. Per the germline V gene, CDR1 is KGHSH and CDR2 is LQKENI. This chain's CDR3 is CASSPLDRVVYGYTF. Written as DNA, the CDR3 is TGTGCCAGCTCACCCTTGGACAGGGTGGTCTACGGCTACACCTTC.

This clone was seen more than once but under ten times. This specimen includes other DNA sequences encoding the same CDR3. The DNA of the CDR3 is TGTGCCAGCTCACCGGGACAGGGCACCTACGAGCAGTACTTC. As protein: CASSPGQGTYEQYF. The rearrangement joins TRBV18 to TRBJ2-7, with 9 bases matching TRBD1. V lost 3 bases and J lost 2; bases outside the gene matches: 2. The CDR3 length is 14 residues. Germline assignment: CDR1 KGHSH and CDR2 LQKENI.

This clone was seen only a few times. The chain recombines TRBV18 with TRBJ2-1; TRBD1 agrees at 9 bases. CDR1 and CDR2 (germline): KGHSH, LQKENI. This CDR3 region has 11 residues. V trimming: 3 bases; J trimming: 14 bases; junction bases outside the gene matches: 2. For the CDR3, the DNA is TGTGCCAGCTCACCTGGGGACAGGGAGTTCTTC. Its translation is CASSPGDREFF.

The count of this clone is one. This chain joins TRBV11-2 and TRBJ2-3; TRBD2 matches at 8 bases. Germline trimming cut 2 bases from V and 6 bases from J; bases unmatched to any gene: 7. Germline CDR1 and CDR2: SGHAT and FQNNGV. The CDR3 extends over 15 amino acids. The CDR3 spells CASSLLHGRVDTQYF. The CDR3 DNA sequence: TGTGCCAGCAGCTTACTCCACGGGAGGGTGGATACGCAGTATTTT.